This TCR beta chain is from a study of shared clonotypes between healthy human individuals (dated by TCRdb to the early 2020s). With regard to the full study: A couple of women and a few men aged 18 to 49 years were included in the cohort. Leukapheresis yielded between about 0.94 and 9.5 billion PBMCs per donor. For each donor, three plates each were used for CD4 naive and CD4 memory, two plates were used for CD8 naive, and one plate was used for CD8 memory. The study deeply sequenced blood TCR repertoires of five healthy adults to estimate repertoire size and the extent of clonotype sharing between individuals. To increase sequencing depth and limit assay-specific biases, different laboratories used diverse techniques to prepare libraries and sequence TCR repertoires. Overall results and qualifications from the work: Incomplete sequencing was indicated by rarefaction of sorted-subset datasets, despite the large sequencing depth. Sampling was limited to blood, and TCR repertoires in tissue likely differ from TCR repertoires in blood. Estimated clonotype richness was generally larger for naive than for memory subsets. Pairwise subsampling indicated that sequencing depth was expected to affect the degree of clonotype sharing among donors. Sharing across a few donors was observed for approximately 5% of naive CD4, 3% to 3.5% of naive CD8, 2.3% of memory CD4, and around 0.42% of memory CD8 clonotypes. Because the study included a small number of donors, the genetic and exposure-history diversity represented was limited. Compared with non-shared clonotypes, clonotypes shared by all four sorted-subset donors had higher generation probabilities.

Inclusive of the bounding cysteine and phenylalanine, the CDR3 is 15 residues long. Kept here is only the CDR3 DNA, which spans 45 bases and is read in frame from base 1. The germline V gene supplies CDR1 LGHNA and CDR2 YSLEER. V drops 1 base and J drops 7 bases, leaving 11 bases in between. Donors were healthy HIV-negative adults with no recently reported acute infections or vaccinations. Only Caucasian adults living in Nashville, Tennessee, USA were represented among the donors. Magnetic negative selection was used to enrich CD4+ T cells, after which naive cells were positively selected on CD45RA and the negative fraction became the memory subset. After blood collection by leukapheresis, PBMCs were isolated using Ficoll-Histopaque density gradient centrifugation and then cryopreserved in the vapor phase of liquid nitrogen. Analytical flow cytometry was used to check the purity and quantity of every magnetically sorted T cell population. From each sorted fraction, genomic DNA was isolated and quantified by UV absorbance on a Nanodrop 2000c.

Using the deep immunoSEQ assay, multiplex PCR amplified TCR CDR3 regions from genomic DNA. Genomic DNA extracted from each cell subset was distributed evenly over all wells of several immunoSEQ 96-well plates, and each plate served as one replicate. Each replicate PCR for sorted subsets received around 200 ng genomic DNA, equal to tens of thousands of T cell genomes. Purified libraries were quantified with a Qubit 3.0 fluorometer, sized on a Bioanalyzer 2100, and re-quantified with the KAPA Library Quantification kit. Every immunoSEQ 96-well plate was sequenced on a dedicated single-read 150-cycle Illumina NextSeq 550 flow cell. On the authors' methods: Because only junctional sequences without quality scores were contained in the immunoSEQ output, filtering matching that applied to full-length reads could not be performed. Sequences were annotated with PyIR, a Python wrapper for IgBLAST v1.9, using IMGT germline references to assign V/J genes and CDR3. Any read was removed if the V/J assignment was weak (E-value above 1e-6), the CDR3 was missing, or the read contained stop codons, out-of-frame junctions, or ambiguous translated residues. V3J clonotypes were defined as sequences sharing the same inferred V gene, J gene, and CDR3 amino acid sequence. To compute the percentage overlap between repertoires, the number of shared unique clonotypes was divided by the size of the smaller repertoire. RTK rarefaction, the Chao1 estimator, and Recon v2.1 estimates of unobserved clonotypes were used to assess repertoire richness. Generation probabilities for all TCRbeta clonotypes obtained by the gDNA method from a few donors were computed using OLGA. TCRdb limited this immuneACCESS table to in-frame rearrangements with V and J called. A share of clones is missing; checked studies link under half to unresolved V genes, and the rest is unexplained. V, J and clone size were drawn from that table, and D and trimming were deduced from the DNA. A total of about 2.3 million clones appear in this sample, 90% to 95% of them only once. 0.35% to 0.5% of the sample lies in the top ten.

Remarks on this clone: Its antigen target is currently unknown. The record has no base qualities; no much larger clone is one base away.

In this chain, TRBV4-3 is recombined with TRBJ1-6, with the D gene not clear enough to name. The sample consisted of naive CD4+ T cells from PBMCs. This sample's cell subset or site label indicates: CD45RA+ positively selected. The TCR was taken from a man younger than 35 in good health. Some clones in this sample may be carry-over from other donors' samples. The encoded CDR3 is CASSQVRGINSPLHF. The sequenced DNA: TGCGCCAGCAGCCAAGTACGTGGGATCAATTCACCCCTCCACTTT.